A single sample is the source of the 29 T cell receptor beta chains below, sequenced in a study of OX40 agonist ivuxolimab in advanced cancers. Data came from immunoSEQ multiplex PCR; TCRdb stores just in-frame clones and leaves some out. The sample consists of fewer than 25,000 clones, 75% to 85% of them appearing once. Sample: CD4+ or CD8+ T cells sorted from blood, taken in a trial of the OX40 agonist ivuxolimab. The receptors derive from an adult with an advanced solid tumor such as melanoma, head and neck, liver or kidney cancer.

V gene TRBV19 combines with J gene TRBJ1-1; TRBD1 is a possible D gene (6 bases). V was shortened by 7 bases and J by 1 base, with 22 bases between the two germline ends. The CDR3 runs to 17 residues. Germline V gene sequence: CDR1 LNHDA, CDR2 SQIVND (reference sequence). CDR3 in amino acids: CASTPMGFRGRNTEAFF. Here the CDR3 DNA reads TGTGCCAGTACCCCAATGGGTTTCAGGGGTCGGAACACTGAAGCTTTCTTT.

The chain links TRBV27 to TRBJ2-7; 7 bases agree with TRBD2. Germline V gene data show CDR1 as MNHEY and CDR2 as SMNVEV (reference sequence). The CDR3 is made up of 15 amino acids. V was clipped by 5 bases and J by 4 bases; unmatched bases: 11. CDR3 sequence: CASSQTSANRYEQYF. The DNA for the CDR3 is TGTGCCAGCAGTCAAACTAGCGCTAACCGGTACGAGCAGTACTTC.

J is TRBJ1-2 and V is TRBV6-6; no clear D gene. Germline V gene sequence: CDR1 MNHNY, CDR2 SVGAGI (reference sequence). V was shortened by 0 bases and J by 8 bases, with 13 bases between the two germline ends. The CDR3 is made up of 14 amino acids. The chain's CDR3 is CASSYSIDLGGYTF. In DNA form, the CDR3 reads TGTGCCAGCAGTTACTCGATTGACTTGGGCGGCTACACCTTC.

The gene calls are TRBV2 and TRBJ2-1; 10 nucleotides line up with TRBD1. Germline lookup yields CDR1 SNHLY and CDR2 FYNNEI. The CDR3 totals 15 residues. J gave up 3 bases and V 3 bases, and 2 bases lay outside the gene matches. Written as DNA, the CDR3 is TGTGCCAGCAGTGAGGGGGACAGGGGCTACAATGAGCAGTTCTTC. This codes for CASSEGDRGYNEQFF. Filled out from reference TRBV2 and TRBJ2-1, the complete variable domain reads EPEVTQTPSHQVTQMGQEVILRCVPISNHLYFYWYRQILGQKVEFLVSFYNNEISEKSEIFDDQFSVERPDGSNFTLKIRSTKLEDSAMYFCASSEGDRGYNEQFFGPGTRLTVL.

This chain joins TRBV7-2 and TRBJ2-1; TRBD1 is a possible D gene (6 bases). This CDR3 is 14 amino acids long. Trimming stripped 2 bases from V and 4 bases from J, with 9 bases between. Looked up from germline, CDR1 is SGHTA and CDR2 is FQGNSA. CDR3 coding DNA: TGTGCCAGCAGCTTAACAACAGGGTACAATGAGCAGTTCTTC. Amino acids: CASSLTTGYNEQFF.

This sequence joins TRBV4-3 and TRBJ2-1; TRBD1 is a possible D gene (5 bases). V was trimmed by 1 base and J by 4 bases, leaving 8 bases between them. CDR1 is LGHNA, CDR2 YSLEER, per germline. The CDR3 has 14 residues. CDR3 DNA: TGCGCCAGCAGCCAAGGAACAGGATACAATGAGCAGTTCTTC. Translation gives CASSQGTGYNEQFF.

The chain uses TRBV7-2 and TRBJ2-7; D may correspond to TRBD1 or TRBD2 (5 bases each). The V and J ends lost 2 bases and 3 bases respectively, with 11 bases between them. This CDR3 is built from 14 residues. Germline-derived CDR1 and CDR2 are SGHTA and FQGNSA. CDR3 nucleotide sequence: TGTGCCAGCAGCTTACCAGGGACGTACTACGAGCAGTACTTC. Translating it yields CASSLPGTYYEQYF.

The V gene is TRBV7-3, the J gene TRBJ2-2; the D gene is possibly TRBD2 (7 bases). This CDR3 contains 15 residues. Germline V lookup: CDR1 SGHTA, CDR2 FQGTGA. V was pared by 5 bases and J by 6 bases, with 16 bases between. The CDR3 region has the DNA TGTGCCAGCAGCCCAACCCTAGGGGGGGCCGGGGAGCTGTTTTTT. This gives the protein CASSPTLGGAGELFF.

This sequence joins TRBV7-9 and TRBJ2-7, with D unresolved. This CDR3 has 15 amino acids. Germline-derived CDR1 and CDR2 are SEHNR and FQNEAQ (reference sequence). V was pared by 5 bases and J by 5 bases, with 19 bases between. The CDR3 DNA sequence: TGTGCCAGCAGCCCTAGTGTTGGAGTTGCCGACGAGCAGTACTTC. Its translation: CASSPSVGVADEQYF.

The chain couples TRBV27 to TRBJ1-4, with D perhaps matching TRBD1 (6 bases). V lost 6 bases and J 0 bases, leaving 8 bases between the germline ends. In germline, CDR1 is MNHEY, CDR2 SMNVEV (reference sequence). This CDR3 contains 14 residues. DNA of the CDR3: TGTGCCAGCAGGGACAGCCCAACTAATGAAAAACTGTTTTTT. Amino acids: CASRDSPTNEKLFF.

V and J are TRBV5-1 and TRBJ2-1; D not resolved. This CDR3 is 12 amino acids long. CDR1 is SGHRS, CDR2 YFSETQ, per germline. V shed 7 bases and J shed 4 bases, with 9 bases lying between them. The CDR3 loop is CASGQGYNEQFF. CDR3 bases: TGCGCCAGCGGCCAAGGGTACAATGAGCAGTTCTTC. The variable domain in full, with the rest retrieved from reference TRBV5-1 and TRBJ2-1, is KAGVTQTPRYLIKTRGQQVTLSCSPISGHRSVSWYQQTPGQGLQFLFEYFSETQRNKGNFPGRFSGRQFSNSRSEMNVSTLELGDSALYLCASGQGYNEQFFGPGTRLTVL.

This chain joins TRBV27 and TRBJ1-2, with 8 bases identical to TRBD1. The trim removed 6 bases at V and 8 bases at J, leaving 5 bases unmatched. CDR1 MNHEY and CDR2 SMNVEV come from the germline V gene (reference sequence). The CDR3 contains 12 residues. This CDR3 reads CASRKGQDGYTF. DNA of the CDR3: TGTGCCAGCAGGAAGGGACAGGACGGCTACACCTTC.

V and J are TRBV5-1 and TRBJ2-7; 10 bases are a match to TRBD1. Germline lookup yields CDR1 SGHRS and CDR2 YFSETQ. Trimming at V came to 7 bases and at J to 0 bases, leaving 13 bases not matched to a gene. This CDR3 is built from 17 residues. Written as DNA, the CDR3 is TGCGCCAGCGAAGTTGGAGCGGGGGACAGGGGCTCCTACGAGCAGTACTTC. As protein: CASEVGAGDRGSYEQYF.

The V call is TRBV27, the J call TRBJ2-7; 8 nucleotides match TRBD1. This CDR3 has 14 residues. Germline V gene sequence: CDR1 MNHEY, CDR2 SMNVEV (reference sequence). V lost 5 bases and J lost 3; bases outside the gene matches: 6. CDR3 in DNA: TGTGCCAGCAGTACGACAGGGGTTCTCTACGAGCAGTACTTC. Its protein product is CASSTTGVLYEQYF.

The chain has TRBV4-3 and TRBJ1-6; no reliable D call. The V gene's germline CDR1 is LGHNA and CDR2 YSLEER. Trimming removed 4 bases at V and 0 bases at J, with 10 bases between. This CDR3 has 16 amino acids. This chain's CDR3 is CASSRARSSYNSPLHF. The CDR3 DNA reads TGCGCCAGCAGCCGTGCTAGGAGCTCCTATAATTCACCCCTCCACTTT.

V usage is TRBV5-1 and J usage is TRBJ2-5, with a possible D match to TRBD1 (5 bases). The germline CDR1 and CDR2 sequences are SGHRS and YFSETQ. This CDR3 is 14 amino acids long. Deletions cut 0 bases from V and 0 bases from J, with 6 bases between. Written as DNA, the CDR3 is TGCGCCAGCAGCTTGGCAGGGTACCAAGAGACCCAGTACTTC. Translating gives CASSLAGYQETQYF.

This clone was detected only once. The rearrangement links TRBV6-5 to TRBJ1-5; D gene uncertain. Germline CDR1 reads MNHEY; CDR2 reads SVGAGI. The CDR3 spans 13 residues. The V end lost 6 bases, the J end lost 1 base, and 7 bases lay between the germline ends. CDR3: CASSLISNQPQHF. As DNA, the CDR3 is TGTGCCAGCAGCCTGATAAGCAATCAGCCCCAGCATTTT.

This clone has just a few counts. The rearrangement links TRBV28 to TRBJ2-1; maybe TRBD1 (6 bases). V lost 6 bases to trimming and J lost 7 bases, with 13 bases between them. CDR1 and CDR2 from the germline V gene are MDHEN and SYDVKM. The CDR3 has 13 amino acids. The CDR3 here is CASRGTGMNEQFF. CDR3 coding DNA: TGTGCCAGCAGGGGAACAGGGATGAATGAGCAGTTCTTC.

The CDR3 DNA reads TGCGCCAGCAGCTTCCGCAGCGGGGGGGCGGAAGATACGCAGTATTTT. This encodes CASSFRSGGAEDTQYF. The rearrangement joins TRBV4-1 to TRBJ2-3; 10 nucleotides agree with TRBD2. With V trimmed by 5 bases and J by 5 bases, 10 bases remained unmatched. This CDR3 contains 16 residues. Germline loops: CDR1 MGHRA, CDR2 YSYEKL.

This chain joins TRBV6-5 and TRBJ1-2; D might be TRBD1 (5 bases). Germline values: CDR1 MNHEY, CDR2 SVGAGI. The CDR3 runs 16 residues. The ends were cut back, 3 bases at V and 5 bases at J, with 19 bases in the middle. The CDR3 reads CASSYSQTEVTYGYTF. The CDR3, as DNA: TGTGCCAGCAGTTATTCTCAGACAGAAGTAACTTATGGCTACACCTTC.

This clone was observed a handful of times. The chain couples TRBV19 to TRBJ1-2; no definite D call. Deletions cut 3 bases from V and 8 bases from J, with 13 bases between. Germline values: CDR1 LNHDA, CDR2 SQIVND (reference sequence). The CDR3 has 13 residues. This chain's CDR3 is CASSMVGFYGYTF. CDR3 DNA sequence: TGTGCCAGTAGTATGGTTGGTTTTTACGGCTACACCTTC.

The rearrangement links TRBV2 to TRBJ2-7, with D hard to call. Germline V gene lookup returns CDR1 SNHLY and CDR2 FYNNEI. V lost 1 base, J lost 4 bases, and 14 bases lay in between. The CDR3 is made up of 15 amino acids. The CDR3: CASSEGPPTRYEQYF. For the CDR3, the DNA is TGTGCCAGCAGTGAAGGCCCTCCGACGCGTTACGAGCAGTACTTC.

The CDR3 here is CASSPQSGNTEAFF. CDR3 DNA sequence: TGTGCCAGCAGCCCCCAGAGTGGGAACACTGAAGCTTTCTTT. The chain links TRBV7-9 to TRBJ1-1; D is uncertain. Trimming removed 5 bases at V and 1 base at J, with 11 bases between. This CDR3 spans 14 amino acids. Per the germline V gene, CDR1 is SEHNR and CDR2 is FQNEAQ (reference sequence).

On this clone: One end of the junction does not line up with germline, which may come from a read error. J is TRBJ2-7 and V is TRBV10-2, with D unclear. There are 15 residues in the CDR3. Germline V lookup: CDR1 WSHSY, CDR2 SAAADI. CDR3 bases: TGCGCCAGCAGTGAGGCCCGGTTTCGCGACGCGGTCTCAGGCTTC. It is translated as CASSEARFRDAVSGF.

The rearrangement links TRBV6-5 to TRBJ2-5; 10 bases align to TRBD2. The CDR3 extends over 14 amino acids. The J segment lost 5 bases and the V segment lost 8 bases, leaving 8 bases of the junction unmatched. Germline CDR1 is MNHEY and CDR2 is SVGAGI. This chain's CDR3 is CASGLAGEGETQYF. The CDR3, as DNA: TGTGCCAGCGGGCTAGCGGGAGAGGGGGAGACCCAGTACTTC.

The J gene is TRBJ2-6, the V gene TRBV6-1; 7 nucleotides agree with TRBD2. Unmatched junction bases numbered 3, after V lost 7 bases and J lost 0 bases. CDR1 is MNHNS and CDR2 is SASEGT in the germline V gene. This CDR3 is 15 amino acids long. CDR3 protein: CASTREGSGANVLTF. DNA for the CDR3: TGTGCCAGCACAAGGGAGGGCTCTGGGGCCAACGTCCTGACTTTC.

This chain connects TRBV4-3 to TRBJ2-7, with D maybe TRBD2 (5 bases). Trimming left V 0 bases short and J 5 bases short, with 14 bases between. The CDR3 totals 15 residues. CDR1 and CDR2 (germline): LGHNA, YSLEER. The chain's CDR3 is CASSQDPEAVHEQYF. CDR3 sequence (DNA): TGCGCCAGCAGCCAAGACCCGGAAGCGGTCCACGAGCAGTACTTC.

The rearrangement joins TRBV10-1 to TRBJ1-2; 8 positions match TRBD1. J gave up 4 bases and V 5 bases, and 3 bases lay outside the gene matches. Germline V gene sequence: CDR1 WNHNN, CDR2 SYGVQD (reference sequence). This CDR3 has 13 amino acids. The chain's CDR3 is CASSLDRVYGYTF. The CDR3 nucleotides read TGCGCCAGCAGTCTGGACAGGGTCTATGGCTACACCTTC.

The V call is TRBV4-2, the J call TRBJ2-1; D perhaps matches TRBD2 (6 bases). The CDR3 sequence is 13 residues long. Germline CDR1 LGHNA, CDR2 YNFKEQ. The V and J ends lost 3 bases and 6 bases respectively, with 9 bases between them. CDR3 loop: CASSHGGINEQFF. CDR3 in DNA: TGTGCCAGCAGCCATGGGGGGATCAATGAGCAGTTCTTC.